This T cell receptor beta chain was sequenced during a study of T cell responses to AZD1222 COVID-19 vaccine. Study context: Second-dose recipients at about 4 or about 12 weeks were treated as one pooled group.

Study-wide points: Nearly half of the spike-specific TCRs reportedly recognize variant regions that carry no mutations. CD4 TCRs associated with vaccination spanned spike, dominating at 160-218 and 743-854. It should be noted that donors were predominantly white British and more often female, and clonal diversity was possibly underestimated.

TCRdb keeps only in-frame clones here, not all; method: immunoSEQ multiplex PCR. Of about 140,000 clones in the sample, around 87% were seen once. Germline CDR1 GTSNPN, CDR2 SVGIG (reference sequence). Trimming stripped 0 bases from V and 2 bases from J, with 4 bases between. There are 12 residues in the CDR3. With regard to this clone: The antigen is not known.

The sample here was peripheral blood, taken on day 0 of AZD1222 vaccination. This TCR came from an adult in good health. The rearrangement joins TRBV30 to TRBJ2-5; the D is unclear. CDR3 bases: TGTGCCTGGAGTGTAGGGCAAGAGACCCAGTACTTC. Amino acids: CAWSVGQETQYF.